A selection of T cell receptor beta chains follows, all from one sample in a study of CD8 T cells in Susac syndrome. Each CDR3 protein is one row after TCRdb ran MiXCR on the immunoSEQ multiplex PCR reads. Among about 170,000 distinct CDR3 sequences listed, 90% to 97% were seen once. Material: CD4+ T cells from PBMCs. The receptors stem from a human donor with Susac syndrome. Each CDR3 is given with its conserved first and last residue. The D gene is left open where the match is weak. Rows may omit the clone size; those that give it use once, few, many or a size class.

TRBV28	NA	11	NA	TRBJ1-2	TGTGCCACCCTAAGTTCCAATGGCTACACCTTC	CATLSSNGYTF
TRBV20-1	TRBD1	12	NA	TRBJ2-7	TGCAGTGCCGTCAGGGGGCCCTACGAGCAGTACTTC	CSAVRGPYEQYF
TRBV24-1	TRBD2	14	NA	TRBJ2-1	TGTGCCACCAGTGGAGGCGGGAGGTTCAATGAGCAGTTCTTC	CATSGGGRFNEQFF
TRBV15	NA	14	NA	TRBJ2-1	TGTGCCACCAGCAGAGTAGGGATGCGCAATGAGCAGTTCTTC	CATSRVGMRNEQFF
TRBV4-2	TRBD1	14	NA	TRBJ2-4	TGTGCCAGCAGCCAAAGGGACAGCGGAACCATTCAGTACTTC	CASSQRDSGTIQYF
TRBV4-2	NA	17	NA	TRBJ2-5	TGTGCCAGCAGCCCCCTAGCAGGGGGGGGCCACCAAGAGACCCAGTACTTC	CASSPLAGGGHQETQYF
TRBV6-2/TRBV6-3	TRBD1	15	NA	TRBJ2-7	TGTGCCAGCAGTTTCGGGACAGGGGCGAGATACGAGCAGTACTTC	CASSFGTGARYEQYF
TRBV7-2	NA	15	once	TRBJ1-2	TGTGCCAGCAGCTTAGTAATCAGGGACGACTATGGCTACACCTTC	CASSLVIRDDYGYTF
TRBV7-2	TRBD1	15	NA	TRBJ1-6	TGTGCCAGCAGCCCTGAGACAGGGAGGAATTCACCCCTCCACTTT	CASSPETGRNSPLHF
TRBV3-1	TRBD1	15	NA	TRBJ2-1	TGTGCCAGCAGCCAACCGGCCGGGACAGACAATGAGCAGTTCTTC	CASSQPAGTDNEQFF
TRBV7-7	TRBD2	17	NA	TRBJ2-2	TGTGCTAGCAGCCCAGGGACTAGCGGGAGTAACACCGGGGAGCTGTTTTTT	CASSPGTSGSNTGELFF
TRBV7-3	TRBD1	15	NA	TRBJ2-5	TGTGCCAGCAGCCGGGGACAGGGGGCTTGGGAGACCCAGTACTTC	CASSRGQGAWETQYF
TRBV3-1	NA	11	NA	TRBJ1-3	TGTGCCAGCAGCCTCCTGGGAACCATATATTTT	CASSLLGTIYF
TRBV2	NA	12	NA	TRBJ2-1	TGTGCCAGCCCTAGCGTGAACAATGAGCAGTTCTTC	CASPSVNNEQFF
TRBV14	NA	13	NA	TRBJ1-1	TGTGCCAGCAGCCTTCGGACAGACTCAGAAGCTTTCTTT	CASSLRTDSEAFF
TRBV9	NA	15	NA	TRBJ1-3	TGTGCCAGCAGCCCCCGGGCGGTAACTGGAAACACCATATATTTT	CASSPRAVTGNTIYF
TRBV25-1	TRBD2	15	once	TRBJ2-3	TGTGCCAGCAGTGAGCCGACTAGCGGGGCAGATACGCAGTATTTT	CASSEPTSGADTQYF
TRBV12-3/TRBV12-4	NA	15	NA	TRBJ2-7	TGTGCCAGCAGTTTAAGGGGAGGAGGCTCCTACGAGCAGTACTTC	CASSLRGGGSYEQYF
TRBV18	TRBD2	16	NA	TRBJ2-2	TGTGCCAGCTCACCGACCTCTGCGGGAGGGTCCGGGGAGCTGTTTTTT	CASSPTSAGGSGELFF
TRBV4-3	TRBD2	16	NA	TRBJ2-6	TGCGCCAGCAGCCTACATAGCGGGACAGGGGCCAACGTCCTGACTTTC	CASSLHSGTGANVLTF
TRBV20-1	TRBD1	14	once	TRBJ1-1	TGCAGTGCTAGAAACAGGGGGCTAGACACTGAAGCTTTCTTT	CSARNRGLDTEAFF
TRBV20-1	NA	14	NA	TRBJ2-7	TGCAGTGCGGAGAGCGGGCGCAAGACCTACGAGCAGTACTTC	CSAESGRKTYEQYF
TRBV6-2/TRBV6-3	NA	14	NA	TRBJ2-4	TGTGCCAGCAGTCTGGACGGACTACAAAACATTCAGTACTTC	CASSLDGLQNIQYF
TRBV29-1	NA	10	NA	TRBJ2-2	TGCAGCGTTGACAGCGGGGAGCTGTTTTTT	CSVDSGELFF
TRBV4-2	NA	16	NA	TRBJ2-3	TGTGCCAGCAGCCCCCTCGGAGGGATGGGCACAGATACGCAGTATTTT	CASSPLGGMGTDTQYF
TRBV7-2	NA	16	NA	TRBJ2-1	TGTGCCAGCAGCGAAGGATGGCTTAGCTCCTACAATGAGCAGTTCTTC	CASSEGWLSSYNEQFF
TRBV14	NA	13	once	TRBJ2-2	TGTGCCAGCAAAAGGGACGGCACCGGGGAGCTGTTTTTT	CASKRDGTGELFF
TRBV12-3/TRBV12-4	TRBD1	17	NA	TRBJ1-1	TGTGCCAGCAGCTCGCTTGGGACAGGGGTAATCCTCACTGAAGCTTTCTTT	CASSSLGTGVILTEAFF
TRBV4-2	NA	15	once	TRBJ2-7	TGTGCCAGCAGCCAAGATGCGGGGGCTGCCTACGAGCAGTACTTC	CASSQDAGAAYEQYF
TRBV15	NA	12	NA	TRBJ2-1	TGTGCCACCAGCGGCAGTTCCAATGAGCAGTTCTTC	CATSGSSNEQFF
TRBV30	NA	14	NA	TRBJ1-1	TGTGCCTGGAGTTTTGGGGGCGGCCTCACTGAAGCTTTCTTT	CAWSFGGGLTEAFF
TRBV25-1	NA	14	NA	TRBJ1-2	TGTGCCAGCAGTTCAAGGGCGCACGGCTATGGCTACACCTTC	CASSSRAHGYGYTF
TRBV24-1	NA	13	NA	TRBJ2-7	TGTGCCACCAGAGGGGCAGACTCCTACGAGCAGTACTTC	CATRGADSYEQYF
TRBV7-2	NA	13	NA	TRBJ2-7	TGTGCCAGCAGAACCACAGGGCACTACGAGCAGTACTTC	CASRTTGHYEQYF
TRBV28	TRBD1	15	NA	TRBJ1-6	TGTGCCAGCACCTGGGGACAGACCGTTGATTCACCCCTCCACTTT	CASTWGQTVDSPLHF
TRBV7-8	NA	15	NA	TRBJ2-2	TGTGCCAGCAGTTCTGGGAAAAGCAACACCGGGGAGCTGTTTTTT	CASSSGKSNTGELFF
TRBV29-1	NA	16	NA	TRBJ2-1	TGCAGCGTTGTGGGGGGCAGACAGAGCTCCTACAATGAGCAGTTCTTC	CSVVGGRQSSYNEQFF
TRBV2	TRBD2	16	NA	TRBJ2-3	TGTGCCAGCAGAACTGGTGTACTAGCGGAGCAGGTGACGCAGTATTTT	CASRTGVLAEQVTQYF
TRBV29-1	NA	12	NA	TRBJ2-4	TGCAGCGCCGAACTAGCCAAAAACATTCAGTACTTC	CSAELAKNIQYF
TRBV5-4	NA	13	few	TRBJ1-1	TGTGCCAGCAGCCTACAGGCGCACACTGAAGCTTTCTTT	CASSLQAHTEAFF
TRBV12-3/TRBV12-4	NA	15	NA	TRBJ2-3	TGTGCCAGCAGCGGACCCCGGGCCCCCGGTGGAAAGCAGTATTTT	CASSGPRAPGGKQYF
TRBV4-2	NA	14	NA	TRBJ2-2	TGTGCCAGCAGCCAAGATTTTGGTGCCGGGGAGCTGTTTTTT	CASSQDFGAGELFF
TRBV3-1	NA	15	NA	TRBJ2-2	TGTGCCAGCAGCCAACGCCTACCGAACACCGGGGAGCTGTTTTTT	CASSQRLPNTGELFF
TRBV29-1	NA	11	NA	TRBJ2-5	TGTGTCTGGGCACACCAAGAGACCCAGTACTTC	CVWAHQETQYF
TRBV29-1	TRBD2	14	NA	TRBJ2-3	TGCAGCACCCAGCGGGATATCCGCCCAGATACGCAGTATTTT	CSTQRDIRPDTQYF
TRBV29-1	NA	12	NA	TRBJ2-3	TGCAGCGTTCTAGCGAGCACAGATACGCAGTATTTT	CSVLASTDTQYF